This T cell receptor (beta chain) was retrieved from a study of T cell changes during pregnancy in multiple sclerosis. Repertoires were generated with immunoSEQ multiplex PCR, while TCRdb's copy carries only in-frame clones and drops some. The sample consists of roughly 100,000 clones, around nine tenths of them appearing once. V lost 3 bases to trimming and J lost 0 bases, with 9 bases between them. CDR1 and CDR2 from the germline V gene are MDHEN and SYDVKM. This CDR3 has 15 amino acids. V is TRBV28 and J is TRBJ1-3; D possibly corresponds to TRBD1 (6 bases). This clonotype was obtained from a female donor with multiple sclerosis, enrolled in a pregnancy study. Sequencing was performed on peripheral blood, taken after pregnancy. The CDR3 here is CASSLGADSGNTIYF. The CDR3, as DNA: TGTGCCAGCAGTTTGGGGGCCGACTCTGGAAACACCATATATTTT.